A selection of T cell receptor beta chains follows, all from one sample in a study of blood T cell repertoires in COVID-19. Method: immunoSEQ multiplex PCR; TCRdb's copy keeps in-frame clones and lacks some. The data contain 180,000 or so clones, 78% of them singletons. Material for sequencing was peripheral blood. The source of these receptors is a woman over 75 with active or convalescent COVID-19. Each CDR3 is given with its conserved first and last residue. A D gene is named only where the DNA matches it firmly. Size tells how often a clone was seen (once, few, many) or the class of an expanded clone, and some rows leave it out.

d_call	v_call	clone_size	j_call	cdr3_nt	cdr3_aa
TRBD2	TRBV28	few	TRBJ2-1	TGTGCCAGCAGAGTAGGACTAGCGGCTTACAATGAGCAGTTCTTC	CASRVGLAAYNEQFF
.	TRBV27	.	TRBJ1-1	TGTGCCAGCAGTTGGGGGGGCACTGAAGCTTTCTTT	CASSWGGTEAFF
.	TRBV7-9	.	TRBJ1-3	TGTGCCAGCAGCGGGGGCCTCTCTGGAAACACCATATATTTT	CASSGGLSGNTIYF
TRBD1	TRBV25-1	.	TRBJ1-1	TGTGCCAGCAACAGGGGCCCTGAAGCTTTCTTT	CASNRGPEAFF
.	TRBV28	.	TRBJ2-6	TGTGCCAGCAGTTTACGGGGTCCCTCGGCCAACGTCCTGACTTTC	CASSLRGPSANVLTF
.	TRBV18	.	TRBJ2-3	TGTGCCAGCTCGCCACAGACAGGCGTTACAGATACGCAGTATTTT	CASSPQTGVTDTQYF
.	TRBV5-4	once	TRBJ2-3	TGTGCCAGCGCGGGGACCAAGAGTTCCCCGCAGTATTTT	CASAGTKSSPQYF
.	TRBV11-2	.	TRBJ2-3	TGTGCCAGCAGCTCAACTAGTTCGTCCTCCGGGACGCAGTATTTT	CASSSTSSSSGTQYF
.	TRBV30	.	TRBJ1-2	TGTGCCTGGAGTATGGGGGCAGGCTACACCTTC	CAWSMGAGYTF
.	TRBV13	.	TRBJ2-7	TGTGCCAGCAGCTTCACCAGGGCCAAGCAGTACTTC	CASSFTRAKQYF
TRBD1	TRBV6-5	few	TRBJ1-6	TGTGCCAGCAGTTGGGGACAGAGTAATTCACCCCTCCACTTT	CASSWGQSNSPLHF
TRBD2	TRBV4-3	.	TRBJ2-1	TGCGCCAGCAGCCAAGAGGGCGGGGGGAAGCAGTTCTTC	CASSQEGGGKQFF
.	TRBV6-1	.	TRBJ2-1	TGTGCCAGCAGTGAAATGAGGCATGTCTACAATGAGCAGTTCTTC	CASSEMRHVYNEQFF
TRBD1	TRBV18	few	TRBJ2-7	TGTGCCAGCTCACGGACAGGGATCCCTCCGATCGAGCAGTACTTC	CASSRTGIPPIEQYF
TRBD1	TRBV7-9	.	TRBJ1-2	TGTGCCAGCAGCATTTCCGGGACAGGGAAGGGCTATGGCTACACCTTC	CASSISGTGKGYGYTF
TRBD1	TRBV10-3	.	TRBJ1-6	TGTGCCATCAGTGAGTCGACAGGGGGCGATTCACCCCTCCACTTT	CAISESTGGDSPLHF
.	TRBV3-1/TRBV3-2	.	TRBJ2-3	TGTGCCAGCAGCCATGTAAACACAGATACGCAGTATTTT	CASSHVNTDTQYF
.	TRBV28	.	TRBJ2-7	TGTGCCAGCAGTACACCGATGGCCTCTTCCTACGAGCAGTACTTC	CASSTPMASSYEQYF
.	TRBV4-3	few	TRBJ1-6	TGCGCCAGCAGCCAAGATTGGAGGAATTCACCCCTCCACTTT	CASSQDWRNSPLHF
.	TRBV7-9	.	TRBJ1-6	TGTGCCAGCAGCTTAGAGTCAGGGGTAGTTTCTAATTCACCCCTCCACTTT	CASSLESGVVSNSPLHF
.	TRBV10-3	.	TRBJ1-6	TGTGCCATTGGACATGCGGATTCACCCCTCCACTTT	CAIGHADSPLHF
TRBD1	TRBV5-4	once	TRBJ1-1	TGTGCCAGCAGCGGCAACAGGGGGCGGGACACTGAAGCTTTCTTT	CASSGNRGRDTEAFF
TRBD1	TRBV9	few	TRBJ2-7	TGTGCCAGCAGCCCCCCGACAGGGGTTTACGAGCAGTACTTC	CASSPPTGVYEQYF
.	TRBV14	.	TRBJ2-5	TGTGCCAGCAGCCTAACCGGGACTCCGTTTACGCAGTACTTC	CASSLTGTPFTQYF
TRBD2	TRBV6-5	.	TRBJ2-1	TGTGCCAGCACCACTAGCGGGGGTTACAATGAGCAGTTCTTC	CASTTSGGYNEQFF
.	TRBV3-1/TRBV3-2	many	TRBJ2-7	TGTGCCAGCAGCCCTGCCTTGGGGGGGGGCCGGGAGCAGTACTTC	CASSPALGGGREQYF
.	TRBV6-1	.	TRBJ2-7	TGTGCCAGCAGTGAACAGGGGTACTATACCTACGAGCAGTACTTC	CASSEQGYYTYEQYF
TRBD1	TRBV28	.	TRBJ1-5	TGTGCCAGCAGTTTCCCAGGGACAGTAGATCAGCCCCAGCATTTT	CASSFPGTVDQPQHF
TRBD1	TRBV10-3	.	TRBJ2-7	TGTGCCATCAGCCCCCGGGACAGGGGCACCTACGAGCAGTACTTC	CAISPRDRGTYEQYF
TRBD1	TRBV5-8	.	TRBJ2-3	TGTGCCAGCAGCTTCTCCGGGACAGGGACAGATACGCAGTATTTT	CASSFSGTGTDTQYF
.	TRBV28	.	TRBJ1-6	TGTGCCAGCAGTTTGGGCAGGTTAAATAATTCACCCCTCCACTTT	CASSLGRLNNSPLHF
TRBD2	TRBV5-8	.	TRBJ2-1	TGTGCCAGCAGCTCCGGACTAGCCAGGAATGAGCAGTTCTTC	CASSSGLARNEQFF
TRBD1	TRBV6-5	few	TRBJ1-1	TGTGCCAGCGCGGGGGACAGGGGGTACACTGAAGCTTTCTTT	CASAGDRGYTEAFF
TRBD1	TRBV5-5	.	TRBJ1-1	TGTGCCAGCAGCCTAGGAGCAGGGGGCAACACTGAAGCTTTCTTT	CASSLGAGGNTEAFF
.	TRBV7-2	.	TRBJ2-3	TGTGCCAGCAGCTTAGTAGGTGGGCTCGCAGATACGCAGTATTTT	CASSLVGGLADTQYF
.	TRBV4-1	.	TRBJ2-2	TGCGCCAGCAGCCCCAACTCGGGGGGCGCGGGCGGGGAGCTGTTTTTT	CASSPNSGGAGGELFF
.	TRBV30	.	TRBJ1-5	TGTGCCTGGAGTGCTCGCCAGGAGCGGCGGCCCCAGCATTTT	CAWSARQERRPQHF
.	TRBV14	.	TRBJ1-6	TGTGCCAGCAGCCAAGAAAGCGCCCGGCCCCTCCACTTT	CASSQESARPLHF
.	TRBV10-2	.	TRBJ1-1	TGCGCCAGCAAAATTCTTTCTGAAGCTTTCTTT	CASKILSEAFF
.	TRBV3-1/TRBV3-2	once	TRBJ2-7	TGTGCCAGCAGCCAAGAGTGGGGGGGGGCCTTTGACGAGCAGTACTTC	CASSQEWGGAFDEQYF
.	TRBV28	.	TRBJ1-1	TGTGCCAGCAGCCTTAGAAGTGGGCAGGGGAACACTGAAGCTTTCTTT	CASSLRSGQGNTEAFF
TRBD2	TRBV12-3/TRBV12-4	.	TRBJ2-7	TGTGCCAGCAGTTTCCGACGGGGGGGGCAGTACTTC	CASSFRRGGQYF
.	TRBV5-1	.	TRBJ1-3	TGCGCCAGCAGCGGAGGGAGTGGGATTACAGGAAACACCATATATTTT	CASSGGSGITGNTIYF
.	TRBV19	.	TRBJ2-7	TGTGCCAGTAGTAGCCGACAGGGAGGTACCTACGAGCAGTACTTC	CASSSRQGGTYEQYF
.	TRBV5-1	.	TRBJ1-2	TGCGCCAGCAACGCCGACGGAGGTGGCTACACCTTC	CASNADGGGYTF
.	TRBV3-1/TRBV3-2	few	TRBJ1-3	TGTGCCAGCACTTCGATGGGGGGTGGAAACACCATATATTTT	CASTSMGGGNTIYF
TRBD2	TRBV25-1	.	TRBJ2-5	TGTGCCAGCAGTGATACCCTTCGCGGGGGAACGCGAAAGACCCAGTACTTC	CASSDTLRGGTRKTQYF
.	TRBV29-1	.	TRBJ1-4	TGCAGCGTTGACGGGGGGACTAATGAAAAACTGTTTTTT	CSVDGGTNEKLFF